This section outlines one T cell receptor beta chain sequence together with its context. Its antigen is currently unknown. The data were taken from a study of T-cell memory formation after mild COVID-19. Findings of the study overall: The SARS-CoV-2 specificity of second-wave clones reaching peak at day 37 remained unverified. Later expanders leaned CD4+, whereas clones that contracted between day 15 and 85 were balanced CD4/CD8.

TCRdb re-called the 5' RACE reads with MiXCR, one entry per CDR3 protein. This table holds about 100,000 distinct CDR3 sequences, 15% to 20% found once. Trimming cost V 0 bases and J 5 bases, with 19 bases left between them. This CDR3 is 17 amino acids long. V and J are TRBV23-1 and TRBJ1-1; D is unclear. TRBV23-1 is noted as an ORF with a role that remains uncertain. Sequencing used PBMCs or a T cell subset sorted from them (not recorded which). This TCR came from a man younger than 35 who had mild COVID-19 (a few samples of this study predate the infection). Cell type and time point are not known. The CDR3 protein is CASSQSGPPQGPTEAFF. In nucleotides, the CDR3 is TGCGCCAGCAGTCAATCGGGCCCCCCCCAAGGACCAACTGAAGCTTTCTTT.